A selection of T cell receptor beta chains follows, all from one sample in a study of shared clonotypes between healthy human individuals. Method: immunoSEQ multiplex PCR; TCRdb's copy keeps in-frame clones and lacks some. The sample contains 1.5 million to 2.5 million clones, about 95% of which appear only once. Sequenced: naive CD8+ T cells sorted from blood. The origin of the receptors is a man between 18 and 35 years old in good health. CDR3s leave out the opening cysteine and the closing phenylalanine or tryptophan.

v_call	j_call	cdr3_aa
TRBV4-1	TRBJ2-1	ASSQGPSLGNEQF
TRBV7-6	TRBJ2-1	ASSRNLGAYNEQF
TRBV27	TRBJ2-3	ASSSRDSSTDTQY
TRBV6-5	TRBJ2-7	ASSGGGYEQY
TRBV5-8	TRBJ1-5	ASSPNRLNQPQH
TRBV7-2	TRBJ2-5	ASSHYGETQY
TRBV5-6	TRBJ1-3	ASSLDRGNTIY
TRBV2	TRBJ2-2	ASSDRSDRGQMTGELF
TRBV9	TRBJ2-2	ASSGPDTGELF
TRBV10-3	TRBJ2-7	AISGQPAYEQY
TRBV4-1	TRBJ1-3	ASSPGTGNTIY
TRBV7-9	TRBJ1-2	ASSLSQAYGYT
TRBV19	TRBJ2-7	ASSIDLLQYEQY
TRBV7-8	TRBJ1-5	ASSSDLERNQPQH
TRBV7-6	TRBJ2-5	ASSLDRLAGQETQY
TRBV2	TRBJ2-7	ASQRQGLGEQY
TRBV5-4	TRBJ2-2	ASSFISNTGELF
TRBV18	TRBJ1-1	ASSPPFGEGTEAF
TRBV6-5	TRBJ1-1	ASSSTGDGVEAF
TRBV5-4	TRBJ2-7	ASSLAGQSYEQY
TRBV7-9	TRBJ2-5	ASGGGTSGQAETQY
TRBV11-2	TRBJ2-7	ASSLGGPTYEQY
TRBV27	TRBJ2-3	ASSLGDDTQY
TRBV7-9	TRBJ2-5	ASSLGASGGDQETQY
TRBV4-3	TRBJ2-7	ASSQDPGQIYEQY
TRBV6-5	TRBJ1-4	ASSEGGTNEKLF
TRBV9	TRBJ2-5	ASSNDGRGGGETQY
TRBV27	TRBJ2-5	ASSLSEWETQY
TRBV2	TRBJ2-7	ASSEALGVEQY
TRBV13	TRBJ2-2	ASSLGHGTGELF
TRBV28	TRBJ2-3	ASSLPGDTDTQY
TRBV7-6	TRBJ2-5	ASSLVALTETQY
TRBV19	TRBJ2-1	ASRSRPSYGPPRFSYNEQF
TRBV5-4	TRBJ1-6	ASSSLQSSYNSPLH
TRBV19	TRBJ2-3	ASSPVGSTDTQY
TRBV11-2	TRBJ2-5	ASSSGSTQY
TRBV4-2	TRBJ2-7	ASSQSQAYEQY